This T cell receptor (beta chain) was recorded in a study of blood T cells in healthy people across ages. Through a sample-barcoded 5' primer and a J-beta primer mix, a second PCR was run for roughly 7 to 11 cycles. Each CDR3 protein gets one entry after TCRdb re-called the 5' RACE reads with MiXCR. The profile shows fewer than 1,200,000 distinct CDR3 sequences, 20% to 25% of them singletons. The data were also submitted as part of a second study, on T cells of mothers and their children. As that report states: Sample barcodes and 2-4 random nucleotides were added by the M1S primer of the second PCR.

The sequence derives from a girl aged 2 to 10 in good health. The sequenced sample consisted of blood.

The DNA for the CDR3 is TGTGCCAGCAGCCCCTCGTTGGACACTGAAGCTTTCTTT. It encodes CASSPSLDTEAFF. The chain employs TRBV11-2 and TRBJ1-1; D not resolved. CDR1 and CDR2 from the germline V gene are SGHAT and FQNNGV. The CDR3 has 13 amino acids. V gave up 5 bases and J gave up 3 bases, with 10 bases separating them.